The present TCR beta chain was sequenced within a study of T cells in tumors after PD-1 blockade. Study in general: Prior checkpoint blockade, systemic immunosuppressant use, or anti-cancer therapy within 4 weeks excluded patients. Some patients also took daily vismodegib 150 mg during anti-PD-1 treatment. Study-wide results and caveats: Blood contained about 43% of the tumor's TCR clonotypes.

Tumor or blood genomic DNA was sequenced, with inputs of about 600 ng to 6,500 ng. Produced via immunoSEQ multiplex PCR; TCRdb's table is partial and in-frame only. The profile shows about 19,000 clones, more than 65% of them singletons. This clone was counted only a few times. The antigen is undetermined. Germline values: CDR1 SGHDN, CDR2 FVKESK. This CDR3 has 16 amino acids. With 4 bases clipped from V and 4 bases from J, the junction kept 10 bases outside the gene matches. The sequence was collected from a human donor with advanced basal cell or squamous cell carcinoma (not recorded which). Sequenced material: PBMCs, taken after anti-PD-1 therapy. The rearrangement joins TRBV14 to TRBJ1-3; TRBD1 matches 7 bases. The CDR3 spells CASSPLAYRGGNTIYF. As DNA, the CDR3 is TGTGCCAGCAGCCCCCTAGCATACAGGGGCGGAAACACCATATATTTT.